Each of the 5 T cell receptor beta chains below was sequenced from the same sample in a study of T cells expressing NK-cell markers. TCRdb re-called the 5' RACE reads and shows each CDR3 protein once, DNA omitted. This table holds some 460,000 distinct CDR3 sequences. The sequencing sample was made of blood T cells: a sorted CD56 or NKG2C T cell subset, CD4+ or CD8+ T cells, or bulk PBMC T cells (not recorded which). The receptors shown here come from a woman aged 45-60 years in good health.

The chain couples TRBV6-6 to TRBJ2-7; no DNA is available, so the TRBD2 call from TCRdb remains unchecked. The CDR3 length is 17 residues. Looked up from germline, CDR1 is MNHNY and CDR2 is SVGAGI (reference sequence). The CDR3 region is CASSYSVGFGGSYEQYF.

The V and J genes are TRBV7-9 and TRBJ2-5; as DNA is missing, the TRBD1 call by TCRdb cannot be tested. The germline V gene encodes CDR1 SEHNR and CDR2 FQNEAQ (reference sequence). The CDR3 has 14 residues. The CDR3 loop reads CASSLGQYAETQYF.

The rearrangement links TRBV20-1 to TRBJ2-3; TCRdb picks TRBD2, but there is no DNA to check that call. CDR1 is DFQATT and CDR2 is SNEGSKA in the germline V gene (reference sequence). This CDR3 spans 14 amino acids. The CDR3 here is CSARRLAEAFTQYF.

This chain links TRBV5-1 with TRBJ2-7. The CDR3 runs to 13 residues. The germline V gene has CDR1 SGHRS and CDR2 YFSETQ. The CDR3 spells CASSSGVNYEQYF.

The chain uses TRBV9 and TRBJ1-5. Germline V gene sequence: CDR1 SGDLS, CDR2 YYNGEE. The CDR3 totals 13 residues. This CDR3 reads CASSVADNQPQHF.